The clone carrying this T cell receptor beta chain was seen a few times. Germline is not matched at one junction end, which may reflect a read error. CDR1 and CDR2 from the germline V gene are SNHLY and FYNNEI. This CDR3 comprises 15 residues. This specimen comes from a study of molecular identifiers for immune sequencing clone quantification. Across the whole study: Replicates partitioned RNA from around 18,000 or 91,000 naive CD8 cells into five parts, sequencing four.

TCRdb re-called the PCR reads through MiXCR, storing one row per CDR3 protein. The sample shows hundreds of thousands of distinct CDR3 sequences, roughly 25% of them seen only once. Specimen: naive CD8+ T cells from blood, with Jurkat cell RNA spiked in. Stated subset: FACS-sorted CD8+CD4-CCR7+CD45RA+ naive T cells. This clonotype originated in a human donor in good health. Some libraries in this study had Jurkat cell RNA spiked in. The chain combines TRBV2 with TRBJ2-7, with D uncertain. The CDR3 region is CASREVAPSSYEQYF. CDR3 sequence (DNA): TGTGCCAGCAGGGAAGTTGCCCCGAGCTCCTACGAGCAGTACTTC.